Each of the 2 T cell receptor beta chains below was sequenced from the same sample in a study of OX40 agonist ivuxolimab in advanced cancers. Generated by immunoSEQ multiplex PCR, the TCRdb table keeps only in-frame clones and is missing some. The sample has 65,000 to 80,000 clones; about 93% are singletons. The sequencing used CD4+ or CD8+ T cells sorted from blood, collected in a trial of the OX40 agonist ivuxolimab. The receptors originated from an adult with an advanced solid tumor such as melanoma, head and neck, liver or kidney cancer.

The V and J genes are TRBV11-2 and TRBJ2-5; 7 nucleotides line up with TRBD1. Germline lookup yields CDR1 SGHAT and CDR2 FQNNGV. The length of the CDR3 is 16 residues. J gave up 1 base and V 1 base, and 6 bases lay outside the gene matches. The CDR3 loop reads CASSLGDRDSQETQYF. Written as DNA, the CDR3 is TGTGCCAGCAGCTTAGGGGATAGGGACAGCCAAGAGACCCAGTACTTC.

Notes on this clone: The same CDR3 is also encoded by other DNA sequences in this sample. The chain couples TRBV9 to TRBJ2-2, with D tentatively TRBD2 (5 bases). This CDR3 comprises 13 residues. Trimming removed 4 bases from V and 2 bases from J, with 6 bases in between. Germline CDR1 is SGDLS and CDR2 is YYNGEE. For the CDR3, the DNA is TGTGCCAGCAGCACTAGAAACACCGGGGAGCTGTTTTTT. Translated, it gives CASSTRNTGELFF.